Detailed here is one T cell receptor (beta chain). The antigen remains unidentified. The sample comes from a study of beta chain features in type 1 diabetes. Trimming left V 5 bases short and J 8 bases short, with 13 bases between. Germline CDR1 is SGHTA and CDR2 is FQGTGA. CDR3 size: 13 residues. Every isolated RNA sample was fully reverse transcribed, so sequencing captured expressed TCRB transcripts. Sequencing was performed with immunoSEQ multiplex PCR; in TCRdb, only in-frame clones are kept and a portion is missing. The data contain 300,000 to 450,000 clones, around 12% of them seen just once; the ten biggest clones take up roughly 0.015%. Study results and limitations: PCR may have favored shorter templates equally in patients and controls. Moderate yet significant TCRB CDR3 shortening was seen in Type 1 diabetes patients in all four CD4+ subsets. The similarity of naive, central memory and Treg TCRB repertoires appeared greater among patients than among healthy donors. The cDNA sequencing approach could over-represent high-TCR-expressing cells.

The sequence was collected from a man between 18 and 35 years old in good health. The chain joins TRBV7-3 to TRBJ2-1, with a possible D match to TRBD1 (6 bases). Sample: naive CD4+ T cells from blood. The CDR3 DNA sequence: TGTGCCAGCAGCCCCGGGACATACGATGAGCAGTTCTTC. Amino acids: CASSPGTYDEQFF.